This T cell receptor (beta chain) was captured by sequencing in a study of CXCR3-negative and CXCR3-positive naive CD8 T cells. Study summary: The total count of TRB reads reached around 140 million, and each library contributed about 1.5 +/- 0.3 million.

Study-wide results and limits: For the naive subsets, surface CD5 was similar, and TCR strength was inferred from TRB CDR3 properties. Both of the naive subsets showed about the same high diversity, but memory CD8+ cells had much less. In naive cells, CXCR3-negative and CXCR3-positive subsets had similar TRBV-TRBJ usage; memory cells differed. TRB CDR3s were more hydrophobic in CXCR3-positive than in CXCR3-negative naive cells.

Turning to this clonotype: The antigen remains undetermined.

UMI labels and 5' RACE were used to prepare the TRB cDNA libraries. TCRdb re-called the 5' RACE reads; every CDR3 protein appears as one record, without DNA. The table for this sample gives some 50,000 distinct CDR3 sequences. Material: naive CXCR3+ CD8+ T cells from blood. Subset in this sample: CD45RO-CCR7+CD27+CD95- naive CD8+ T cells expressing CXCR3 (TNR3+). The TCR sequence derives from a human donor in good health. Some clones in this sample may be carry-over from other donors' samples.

Here the CDR3 reads CSVDISGDLYEQYF. The chain uses TRBV29-1 and TRBJ2-7; the D call of TRBD2 rests on TCRdb alone, since no DNA is present to check it. The V gene's germline CDR1 is SQVTM and CDR2 ANQGSEA. This CDR3 is built from 14 residues.